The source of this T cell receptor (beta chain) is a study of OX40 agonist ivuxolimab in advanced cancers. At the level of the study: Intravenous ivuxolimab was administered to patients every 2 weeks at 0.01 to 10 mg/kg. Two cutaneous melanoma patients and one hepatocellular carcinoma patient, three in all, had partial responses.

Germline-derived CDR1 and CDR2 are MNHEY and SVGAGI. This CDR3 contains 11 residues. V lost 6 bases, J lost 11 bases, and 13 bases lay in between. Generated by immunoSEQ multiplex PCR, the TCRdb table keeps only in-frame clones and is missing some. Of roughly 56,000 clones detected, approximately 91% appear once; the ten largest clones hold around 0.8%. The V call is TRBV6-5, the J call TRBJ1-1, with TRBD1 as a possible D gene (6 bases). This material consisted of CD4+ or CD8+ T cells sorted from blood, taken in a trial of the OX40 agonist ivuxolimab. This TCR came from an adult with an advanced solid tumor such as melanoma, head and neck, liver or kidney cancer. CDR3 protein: CASRQGFVAFF. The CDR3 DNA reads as TGTGCCAGCAGGCAGGGGTTCGTGGCTTTCTTT.